This entry lists 10 T cell receptor beta chains sequenced from one sample in a study of response to subunit inactivated influenza vaccine. TCRdb fed the RT-PCR reads into MiXCR, producing one record per CDR3 protein. The sample has roughly 710,000 distinct CDR3 sequences; 12% to 15% are singletons. This specimen was PBMCs from blood, taken 14 days before vaccination. The receptors come from a man aged 50-60 years who received an inactivated influenza vaccine.

This clonotype was detected ten times or more. V gene TRBV29-1 combines with J gene TRBJ2-3; D may be TRBD2 (5 bases). Germline lookup yields CDR1 SQVTM and CDR2 ANQGSEA. The CDR3 loop spans 13 amino acids. V was clipped by 8 bases and J by 1 base, with 13 bases between them. CDR3 amino acids: CSIERSGTDTQYF. CDR3 nucleotides: TGCAGCATCGAGCGGAGTGGCACAGATACGCAGTATTTT.

This chain uses TRBV6-1 with TRBJ1-1; tentative D call: TRBD1 (5 bases). The CDR3 sequence is 14 residues long. The V end was cut by 5 bases, the J end by 3 bases, with 13 bases between. CDR1 MNHNS and CDR2 SASEGT come from the germline V gene. The CDR3 region has the DNA TGTGCCAGCAGTCCGCTCAGGGCGGACACTGAAGCTTTCTTT. As protein: CASSPLRADTEAFF.

This chain connects TRBV29-1 to TRBJ1-4; D ambiguous. Germline-derived CDR1 and CDR2 are SQVTM and ANQGSEA. This CDR3 region has 11 residues. Trimming took off 7 bases at V and 8 bases at J, with 11 bases between the two ends. The DNA for the CDR3 is TGCAGCGCCGGATTGCGGGAAAAACTGTTTTTT. The encoded protein is CSAGLREKLFF.

In its sample, this clonotype was seen a few times. The rearrangement links TRBV7-2 to TRBJ1-4; 7 positions match TRBD1. V lost 4 bases, J lost 8 bases, and 7 bases stayed unmatched. Per germline, CDR1 SGHTA and CDR2 FQGNSA. The CDR3 runs 14 residues. CDR3 nucleotide sequence: TGTGCCAGCAGCTACACAGGGGTGGGGGAAAAACTGTTTTTT. Residues: CASSYTGVGEKLFF.

This clonotype was observed a few times. The rearrangement links TRBV18 to TRBJ1-5; 8 bases are a match to TRBD1. CDR3 length equals 14 residues. The germline CDR1 and CDR2 sequences are KGHSH and LQKENI. Trimming took 3 bases from V and 9 from J; bases not matched to a gene: 7. The CDR3 nucleotides are TGTGCCAGCTCACCCGATGGGACAGGCCGGCCCCAGCATTTT. This codes for CASSPDGTGRPQHF.

The table lists this clonotype with a few counts. The chain uses TRBV7-2 and TRBJ2-3, with 9 positions matching TRBD2. Per germline, CDR1 SGHTA and CDR2 FQGNSA. The CDR3 covers 18 residues. The ends lost 0 bases at V and 0 bases at J; junction bases unmatched: 7. The CDR3 DNA is TGTGCCAGCAGCTTAGCACAGAGTAGCGGGAGAAGCACAGATACGCAGTATTTT. Translating gives CASSLAQSSGRSTDTQYF.

This clonotype was seen ten or more times. This chain joins TRBV28 and TRBJ2-2, with D unclear. The germline V and J ends were trimmed by 4 bases and 0 bases, with 9 bases remaining between them. The CDR3 covers 15 residues. Germline CDR1 and CDR2: MDHEN and SYDVKM. CDR3 DNA sequence: TGTGCCAGCAGTTCCCAGGCACCGAACACCGGGGAGCTGTTTTTT. It codes for CASSSQAPNTGELFF.

Only a few counts were recorded for this clonotype. The J gene is TRBJ1-3, the V gene TRBV12-3 or TRBV12-4; 7 bases match TRBD1. V lost 6 bases and J lost 4; bases outside the gene matches: 6. The CDR3 extends over 14 amino acids. CDR3 residues: CASRRPGQGNTIYF. CDR3 coding DNA: TGTGCCAGCAGGAGACCGGGACAGGGAAACACCATATATTTT.

The chain has TRBV19 and TRBJ2-7; D uncertain. The V gene lost 1 base and the J gene lost 7 bases, with 11 bases spanning the gap. This CDR3 has 13 residues. Germline CDR1 reads LNHDA; CDR2 reads SQIVND (reference sequence). This chain's CDR3 is CASSIVAKGEQYF. The CDR3 DNA is TGTGCCAGTAGTATAGTGGCAAAAGGGGAGCAGTACTTC. Filled out from reference TRBV19 and TRBJ2-7, the complete variable domain reads DGGITQSPKYLFRKEGQNVTLSCEQNLNHDAMYWYRQDPGQGLRLIYYSQIVNDFQKGDIAEGYSVSREKKESFPLTVTSAQKNPTAFYLCASSIVAKGEQYFGPGTRLTVT.

V gene TRBV12-3 or TRBV12-4 combines with J gene TRBJ2-7; possible D gene TRBD2, 6 bases. The CDR3 is made up of 14 amino acids. Trimming cost V 3 bases and J 6 bases, with 15 bases left between them. The CDR3 DNA sequence: TGTGCCAGCAGTTTGGAGGGGATTTTCAGCGAGCAGTACTTC. Its translation is CASSLEGIFSEQYF.